This T cell receptor (beta chain) is from a study of cytomegalovirus exposure and HLA in healthy donors. Overall study findings and caveats: Fewer N-insertions than the roughly 600-donor mean were reportedly shown by an Asian-associated ancestry cluster in a later analysis. In presence/absence analyses, roughly uniform sequencing depth across donors was assumed. Cytomegalovirus-associated status was assigned to more than 150 TCR beta chains.

There are 12 residues in the CDR3. Deletions cut 5 bases from V and 9 bases from J, with 10 bases between. Germline V gene lookup returns CDR1 SGHVS and CDR2 FQNEAQ. Researchers ran the PCR with 60 Vbeta and 13 Jbeta primers. In the original processing: An analysis performed later counted roughly 80 million unique TCR beta chains (approximately 12 million of them shared). Here immunoSEQ multiplex PCR was the method, and the copy in TCRdb shows in-frame clones only, minus some. That table gives V, J and clone size, and the DNA gave D and trimming. Among about 90,000 clones listed, more than 80% were seen once. A remark on this clone: The antigen remains unidentified.

V gene TRBV7-8 combines with J gene TRBJ2-2, with a weak D call TRBD2 (6 bases). Material for sequencing was PBMCs. The sequence derives from a man aged 18 to 29 in good health and CMV-seronegative. CDR3 residues: CASSAGLWELFF. The CDR3, as DNA: TGTGCCAGCAGCGCGGGACTCTGGGAGCTGTTTTTT. Supplemented by reference TRBV7-8 and TRBJ2-2, the full variable domain reads GAGVSQSPRYKVAKRGQDVALRCDPISGHVSLFWYQQALGQGPEFLTYFQNEAQLDKSGLPSDRFFAERPEGSVSTLKIQRTQQEDSAVYLCASSAGLWELFFGEGSRLTVL.